The TCR beta chain described here comes from a study of blood T cell repertoires in COVID-19. Participants were placed into cohorts based on the clinical history they reported. Assay: immunoSEQ multiplex PCR; the TCRdb copy retains only in-frame clones and omits some. The sample includes 250,000 to 300,000 clones, approximately 91% of them seen just once. With 2 bases removed from V and 0 bases from J, the gap between germline ends came to 11 bases. The CDR3 has 16 residues. Germline assignment: CDR1 SGHVS and CDR2 FNYEAQ. The receptor was derived from a woman aged 40-49 years with acute COVID-19. V gene TRBV7-6 combines with J gene TRBJ2-1; possible D gene TRBD1, 5 bases. The material sequenced was PBMCs or T cells enriched from blood (not recorded which). The CDR3 region has the DNA TGTGCCAGCAGCTTAAACCAGGGAAGCTCCTACAATGAGCAGTTCTTC. Its protein product is CASSLNQGSSYNEQFF.